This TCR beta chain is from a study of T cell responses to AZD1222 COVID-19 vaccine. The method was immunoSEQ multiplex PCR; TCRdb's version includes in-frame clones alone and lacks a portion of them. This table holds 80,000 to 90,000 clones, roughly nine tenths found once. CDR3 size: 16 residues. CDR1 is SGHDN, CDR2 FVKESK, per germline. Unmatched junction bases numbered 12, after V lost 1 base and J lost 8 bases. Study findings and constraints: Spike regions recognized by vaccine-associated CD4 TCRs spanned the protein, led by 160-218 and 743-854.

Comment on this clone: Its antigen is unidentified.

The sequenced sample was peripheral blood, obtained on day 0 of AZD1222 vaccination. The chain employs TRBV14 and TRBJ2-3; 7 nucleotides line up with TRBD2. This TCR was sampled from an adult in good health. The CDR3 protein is CASSQVGGSSQVTQYF. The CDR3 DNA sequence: TGTGCCAGCAGCCAAGTAGGCGGGAGCAGTCAAGTTACGCAGTATTTT.